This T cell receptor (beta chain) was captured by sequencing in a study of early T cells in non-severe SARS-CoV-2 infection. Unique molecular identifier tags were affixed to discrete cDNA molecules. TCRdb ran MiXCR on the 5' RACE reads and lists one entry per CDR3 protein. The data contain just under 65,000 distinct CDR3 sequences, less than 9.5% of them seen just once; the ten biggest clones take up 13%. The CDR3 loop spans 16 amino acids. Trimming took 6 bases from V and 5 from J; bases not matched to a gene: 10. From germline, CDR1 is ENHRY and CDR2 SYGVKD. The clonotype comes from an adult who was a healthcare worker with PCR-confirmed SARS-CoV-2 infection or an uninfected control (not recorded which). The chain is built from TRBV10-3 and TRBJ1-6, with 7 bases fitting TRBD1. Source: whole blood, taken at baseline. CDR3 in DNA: TGTGCCATCAGGAAGTGGGACAGTGAAGATAATTCACCCCTCCACTTT. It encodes CAIRKWDSEDNSPLHF.